Listed below are T cell receptor beta chains from one sample, sequenced in a study of cytomegalovirus exposure and HLA in healthy donors. Assay: immunoSEQ multiplex PCR; the TCRdb copy retains only in-frame clones and omits some. The data show about 140,000 clones, around 80% seen once. Sequencing was done on a sample of PBMCs. The source of these receptors is a man aged 18 to 29 in good health and CMV-seropositive. The CDR3 runs from the conserved cysteine through the conserved F or W. The order of the fields is V gene, clone size, J gene, D gene, CDR3 DNA, CDR3 protein. The D gene is left open where the match is weak. Only part of the rows carry a size: once, few, many, or a class if the clone is expanded.

v_call: TRBV5-1
clone_size: once
j_call: TRBJ2-2
d_call: .
cdr3_nt: TGCGCCAGCAGCTCGAGACAGAAACTGAACACCGGGGAGCTGTTTTTT
cdr3_aa: CASSSRQKLNTGELFF

v_call: TRBV6-5
clone_size: .
j_call: TRBJ2-1
d_call: .
cdr3_nt: TGTGCCAGCAGTTACTCGAGGCAGGGCTCCTACAATGAGCAGTTCTTC
cdr3_aa: CASSYSRQGSYNEQFF

v_call: TRBV5-1
clone_size: .
j_call: TRBJ2-2
d_call: .
cdr3_nt: TGCGCCAGCAGCTTGATAATGGGCGCCACGAACACCGGGGAGCTGTTTTTT
cdr3_aa: CASSLIMGATNTGELFF

v_call: TRBV6-5
clone_size: .
j_call: TRBJ2-7
d_call: .
cdr3_nt: TGTGCCAGCAGCTTGGCCCCTTCTAGCGACGAGCAGTACTTC
cdr3_aa: CASSLAPSSDEQYF

v_call: TRBV7-9
clone_size: .
j_call: TRBJ2-1
d_call: TRBD2
cdr3_nt: TGTGCCAGCAGCCCACACACGGGAGGCCTTAACTACAATGAGCAGTTCTTC
cdr3_aa: CASSPHTGGLNYNEQFF

v_call: TRBV25-1
clone_size: .
j_call: TRBJ2-3
d_call: .
cdr3_nt: TGTGCCAGCAGTGAATCCCTCCCCTCCACAGATACGCAGTATTTT
cdr3_aa: CASSESLPSTDTQYF

v_call: TRBV21-1
clone_size: .
j_call: TRBJ2-7
d_call: .
cdr3_nt: TGTGCCAGCAGCAAGTGCGGAGGGAGACCAATTTCCTACGAGCAGTACTTC
cdr3_aa: CASSKCGGRPISYEQYF

v_call: TRBV28
clone_size: once
j_call: TRBJ2-1
d_call: .
cdr3_nt: TGTGCCAGCACCCGGAGGGCCCGCTACAATGAGCAGTTCTTC
cdr3_aa: CASTRRARYNEQFF

v_call: TRBV6-5
clone_size: .
j_call: TRBJ1-1
d_call: TRBD1
cdr3_nt: TGTGCCACCCTGGGACAGGGAGGGAACACTGAAGCTTTCTTT
cdr3_aa: CATLGQGGNTEAFF

v_call: TRBV13
clone_size: .
j_call: TRBJ2-7
d_call: TRBD1
cdr3_nt: TGTGCCAGCAGCTGGACAGGGTACGAGCAGTACTTC
cdr3_aa: CASSWTGYEQYF

v_call: TRBV7-9
clone_size: .
j_call: TRBJ2-3
d_call: .
cdr3_nt: TGTGGAACCCGGGGAGGTGGAGGCACAGATACGCAGTATTTT
cdr3_aa: CGTRGGGGTDTQYF

v_call: TRBV10-1
clone_size: .
j_call: TRBJ2-7
d_call: .
cdr3_nt: TGCGCCAGACTAGGTATAGATTCCTACGAGCAGTACTTC
cdr3_aa: CARLGIDSYEQYF

v_call: TRBV28
clone_size: .
j_call: TRBJ2-2
d_call: TRBD1
cdr3_nt: TGTGCCAGCAGGCCGGGACAGGGGGCGGGCGGGGAGCTGTTTTTT
cdr3_aa: CASRPGQGAGGELFF

v_call: TRBV6-5
clone_size: .
j_call: TRBJ2-1
d_call: .
cdr3_nt: TGTGCCAGTCCCCTCAACGGGAGAAATGAGCAGTTCTTC
cdr3_aa: CASPLNGRNEQFF

v_call: TRBV6-1
clone_size: once
j_call: TRBJ2-3
d_call: TRBD2
cdr3_nt: TGTGCCAGCAGTGAATTTGGGACTAGCGGGGCTTATACGCAGTATTTT
cdr3_aa: CASSEFGTSGAYTQYF

v_call: TRBV6-5
clone_size: once
j_call: TRBJ2-7
d_call: .
cdr3_nt: TGTGCCAGCAGTTACGGCGGCTCCGAGCAGTACTTC
cdr3_aa: CASSYGGSEQYF

v_call: TRBV6-1
clone_size: .
j_call: TRBJ2-7
d_call: .
cdr3_nt: TGTGCCAGCAGTAGGAGGGGGAGGGTGTTGGAGCAGTACTTC
cdr3_aa: CASSRRGRVLEQYF